The rows below give T cell receptor beta chains drawn from one sample of a study of Ad26.COV2.S vaccination and SARS-CoV-2 variants. The method was immunoSEQ multiplex PCR; TCRdb's version includes in-frame clones alone and lacks a portion of them. The sample records some 350,000 clones, around 90% being singletons. The material was peripheral blood, obtained in a trial of Ad26.COV2.S vaccine versus placebo. These receptors all come from a person aged 18-65 years who received the Ad26.COV2.S COVID-19 vaccine or a placebo. CDR3s include the opening cysteine and the closing phenylalanine or tryptophan. D genes are given only for firm matches. Clone size appears in some rows only: once, few, many, or a class for an expanded clone.

cdr3_nt	cdr3_aa	d_call	j_call	v_call	cdr3_length	clone_size
TGTGCCAGCAGTACGGTGAATAGCAATCAGCCCCAGCATTTT	CASSTVNSNQPQHF	.	TRBJ1-5	TRBV27	14	few
TGTGCCAGCAGTTCTATAGGGCTAGCGGGGGGTGGGTTCTTC	CASSSIGLAGGGFF	TRBD2	TRBJ2-1	TRBV6-6	14	.
TGTGCCAGCAGTGACTGGACTAGCGGTAGCACAGATACGCAGTATTTT	CASSDWTSGSTDTQYF	TRBD2	TRBJ2-3	TRBV6-4	16	.
TGTGCCAGCAGTTTAGGGGGGGTGTACGAGCAGTACTTC	CASSLGGVYEQYF	TRBD2	TRBJ2-7	TRBV27	13	.
TGTGCCAGCAGTTACCCTGGCAATGAGCAGTTCTTC	CASSYPGNEQFF	.	TRBJ2-1	TRBV6-2/TRBV6-3	12	.
TGTGCCAGCTCACCAGGACTATTCTCCTACGAGCAGTACTTC	CASSPGLFSYEQYF	.	TRBJ2-7	TRBV18	14	.
TGTGCCAGCAGCTCAAACCAGGCCTCGGACAGGGTCTATGGCTACACCTTC	CASSSNQASDRVYGYTF	TRBD1	TRBJ1-2	TRBV7-9	17	.
TGCAGCGTGATGAACACTGAAGCTTTCTTT	CSVMNTEAFF	.	TRBJ1-1	TRBV29-1	10	.
TGTGCCAGCAGTTTATACGGGGGTTCCTACAATGAGCAGTTCTTC	CASSLYGGSYNEQFF	.	TRBJ2-1	TRBV27	15	few
TGTGCCAGCAGCTTGGAGCAGGGGCTAGACACTGAAGCTTTCTTT	CASSLEQGLDTEAFF	.	TRBJ1-1	TRBV5-8	15	.
TGCGCCAGCAGCCCCGTGAGTTTTTTTGGGACAGCCTATGGCTACACCTTC	CASSPVSFFGTAYGYTF	TRBD1	TRBJ1-2	TRBV4-1	17	once
TGTGCCAGCACTAATAGCGGGAAGCAGTTCTTC	CASTNSGKQFF	TRBD2	TRBJ2-1	TRBV12-3/TRBV12-4	11	.
TGTGCCAGCAGTTTTGCTAGAAACTATGGCTACACCTTC	CASSFARNYGYTF	.	TRBJ1-2	TRBV12-3/TRBV12-4	13	.
TGTGCCAGCAGTTTAGCGCTGGCAGATACGCAGTATTTT	CASSLALADTQYF	.	TRBJ2-3	TRBV12-3/TRBV12-4	13	once
TGTGCCAGCAGCTTATCGCCCGGGACAGGATACGAGCAGTACTTC	CASSLSPGTGYEQYF	TRBD1	TRBJ2-7	TRBV7-2	15	.
TGTGCCAGCACCCCGGGAGGGAGGTTGAACTATGGCTACACCTTC	CASTPGGRLNYGYTF	.	TRBJ1-2	TRBV3-1/TRBV3-2	15	few
TGTGCCAGCGCGGGGCTAGCGGCTAGCACAGATACGCAGTATTTT	CASAGLAASTDTQYF	TRBD2	TRBJ2-3	TRBV6-5	15	.
TGTGCCAGTAGGGATCTGGTTGAGCAGTTCTTC	CASRDLVEQFF	.	TRBJ2-1	TRBV19	11	.
TGTGCCAGCAGTTACGATTTACAGAATTCACCCCTCCACTTT	CASSYDLQNSPLHF	.	TRBJ1-6	TRBV6-5	14	once
TGTGCCAGCAGTTCCCGGACAGAGATTAATGAAAAACTGTTTTTT	CASSSRTEINEKLFF	.	TRBJ1-4	TRBV6-2/TRBV6-3	15	.
TGTGCCAGCAGCGTAGATGTGACAGACTATGGCTACACCTTC	CASSVDVTDYGYTF	.	TRBJ1-2	TRBV9	14	.
TGTGCTAGTGGTTTGGGACAGGGGACAGATACGCAGTATTTT	CASGLGQGTDTQYF	TRBD1	TRBJ2-3	TRBV12-5	14	few
TGCGCCAGCAGCTCTTCGACGACCACTGAAGCTTTCTTT	CASSSSTTTEAFF	.	TRBJ1-1	TRBV4-1	13	.
TGCAGCGTTGAGTTGATAGGGGCCCTAAAGGAGGAGACCCAGTACTTC	CSVELIGALKEETQYF	.	TRBJ2-5	TRBV29-1	16	.
TGTGCCAGCAGCTTGTGGCAACTAGCGGGTAACACCGGGGAGCTGTTTTTT	CASSLWQLAGNTGELFF	TRBD2	TRBJ2-2	TRBV5-4	17	.
TGTGCCAGCAGTGAATGGGGAGAAGAGACCCAGTACTTC	CASSEWGEETQYF	.	TRBJ2-5	TRBV6-1	13	.
TGTGCCAGCAGTCTCGGTGAGCTTGGCGGGCGAGACTATGGCTACACCTTC	CASSLGELGGRDYGYTF	.	TRBJ1-2	TRBV2	17	.
TGCGCCAGCAGCCAAGATCGGGTGGATACAGGGCCGGGTCTGGCTGAAGCTTTCTTT	CASSQDRVDTGPGLAEAFF	.	TRBJ1-1	TRBV4-3	19	.
TGTGCCAGCAGCCCACTTAGCGTTAGCACAGATACGCAGTATTTT	CASSPLSVSTDTQYF	.	TRBJ2-3	TRBV6-5	15	once
TGTGCCAGCAGTATACTAGCGGGCCTAAACAATGAGCAGTTCTTC	CASSILAGLNNEQFF	TRBD2	TRBJ2-1	TRBV11-3	15	.
TGTGCCAGCAGTGATAGACTAGACGGGGTTAGTGAGCAGTTCTTC	CASSDRLDGVSEQFF	.	TRBJ2-1	TRBV2	15	.
TGTGCCAGCAGCTTAACTAGCGGGGGCCCAGATACGCAGTATTTT	CASSLTSGGPDTQYF	TRBD2	TRBJ2-3	TRBV7-2	15	.
TGTGCCAGCAGCCAAGCAAGGAGGGACACTGAAGCTTTCTTT	CASSQARRDTEAFF	.	TRBJ1-1	TRBV3-1/TRBV3-2	14	.
TGCGCCAGCAGCTCCACAGGGTACTATGGCTACACCTTC	CASSSTGYYGYTF	.	TRBJ1-2	TRBV4-3	13	.
TGTGCCAGCAGTTCTACAGGAGACTATGGCTACACCTTC	CASSSTGDYGYTF	.	TRBJ1-2	TRBV6-2/TRBV6-3	13	once
TGTGCCAGCAGTTGGGGCCCGAACACTGAAGCTTTCTTT	CASSWGPNTEAFF	.	TRBJ1-1	TRBV27	13	.
TGTGCCAGCTCCGACATTCAGGGGAGCGCCTATGGCTACACCTTC	CASSDIQGSAYGYTF	.	TRBJ1-2	TRBV18	15	.
TGTGCCAGCAGCCCGCTACAGGGGAACTATGGCTACACCTTC	CASSPLQGNYGYTF	TRBD1	TRBJ1-2	TRBV7-6	14	.
TGTGCCAGCAGCCAAGCAGACAGGGTCGGAAAACTGTTTTTT	CASSQADRVGKLFF	TRBD1	TRBJ1-4	TRBV3-1/TRBV3-2	14	.
TGTGCCAGCAGCTCGGAACAGGGAGTGGGTGAGCAGTTCTTC	CASSSEQGVGEQFF	.	TRBJ2-1	TRBV5-6	14	.
TGTGCCAGCAGACACATCCCAGTCCGGGACAGGGTAGCCAAAAACATTCAGTACTTC	CASRHIPVRDRVAKNIQYF	TRBD1	TRBJ2-4	TRBV28	19	once
TGTGCCAGCAGCTTTGCAGAGAACACTGAAGCTTTCTTT	CASSFAENTEAFF	.	TRBJ1-1	TRBV6-2/TRBV6-3	13	.
TGTGCCAGCAGTGAAGGGTCTAGCGGGGCCCGGGGTGAGCAGTTCTTC	CASSEGSSGARGEQFF	TRBD2	TRBJ2-1	TRBV2	16	.
TGCAGCGTTGAATACCTACTGGAGACCCAGTACTTC	CSVEYLLETQYF	.	TRBJ2-5	TRBV29-1	12	.
TGTGCCAGCAGTTTTAGGGGGATGCCTAACTATGGCTACACCTTC	CASSFRGMPNYGYTF	.	TRBJ1-2	TRBV27	15	.
TGCGCCAGACTACAGAGACGAGTTTACGAGCAGTACTTC	CARLQRRVYEQYF	.	TRBJ2-7	TRBV5-1	13	once
TGTGCCAGCAGCCAAGGGACAGGGGGTACTGAAGCTTTCTTT	CASSQGTGGTEAFF	TRBD1	TRBJ1-1	TRBV3-1/TRBV3-2	14	.